A single sample gave rise to the 22 T cell receptor beta chains below, sequenced in a study of PD-L1 blockade in urothelial cancer. Stated time point: pretreatment peripheral blood. Assay: immunoSEQ multiplex PCR; the TCRdb copy retains only in-frame clones and omits some. Of tens of thousands of clones in the sample, about 85% were seen once. The sequencing here drew on PBMCs, taken around atezolizumab (anti-PD-L1) treatment. The receptor set was obtained from a man aged 40-55 years with urothelial cancer.

The V and J genes are TRBV6-5 and TRBJ1-5, with D unresolved. The CDR3 has 14 amino acids. Trimming shortened V by 6 bases and J by 0 bases, and 9 bases separated the two germline ends. CDR1 MNHEY and CDR2 SVGAGI come from the germline V gene. The CDR3 loop reads CASSNGDSNQPQHF. CDR3 nucleotide sequence: TGTGCCAGCAGCAACGGGGATAGCAATCAGCCCCAGCATTTT.

J is TRBJ1-1 and V is TRBV6-5; 10 bases fit TRBD1. Germline lookup yields CDR1 MNHEY and CDR2 SVGAGI. The V and J ends lost 7 bases and 4 bases, in that order; junction bases with no gene match: 9. The CDR3 consists of 15 residues. CDR3 nucleotide sequence: TGTGCCAGCACTCCTTCCGGGACAGGGGCCACTGAAGCTTTCTTT. This translates into CASTPSGTGATEAFF.

This clone has only one observation. This chain uses TRBV2 with TRBJ1-5, with a weak D call TRBD1 (5 bases). Germline V lookup: CDR1 SNHLY, CDR2 FYNNEI. The CDR3 spans 17 residues. The V gene lost 3 bases and the J gene lost 0 bases, with 15 bases spanning the gap. CDR3 region: CASSDKGARYSNQPQHF. The CDR3 DNA reads TGTGCCAGCAGTGATAAAGGGGCGCGGTATAGCAATCAGCCCCAGCATTTT.

This chain joins TRBV5-1 and TRBJ1-1; D is ambiguous. The V gene lost 4 bases and the J gene lost 2 bases, with 15 bases spanning the gap. The CDR3 loop spans 15 amino acids. The germline V gene encodes CDR1 SGHRS and CDR2 YFSETQ. DNA of the CDR3: TGCGCCAGCAGCGAGGAGGTGGGCCCTAACACTGAAGCTTTCTTT. Its translation is CASSEEVGPNTEAFF.

This clone was seen a single time. The rearrangement links TRBV29-1 to TRBJ1-1, with D unclear. The CDR3 loop spans 12 amino acids. CDR1 and CDR2 (germline): SQVTM, ANQGSEA. Trimming pared 2 bases from V and 4 bases from J, leaving 8 bases between. CDR3 region: CSVEQVITEAFF. CDR3 coding DNA: TGCAGCGTTGAACAGGTAATCACTGAAGCTTTCTTT.

V gene TRBV5-4 combines with J gene TRBJ2-1, with D uncertain. V was pared by 0 bases and J by 4 bases, with 11 bases between. The CDR3 runs 15 residues. Per germline, CDR1 SGHNT and CDR2 YYREEE (reference sequence). The CDR3 DNA follows: TGTGCCAGCAGCTTGGAGAAAACACCTTACAATGAGCAGTTCTTC. Protein product: CASSLEKTPYNEQFF.

CDR3 sequence (DNA): TGTGCCAGCTCACCACTGGGACTAGCGGGAGGTAGCCAAGAGACCCAGTACTTC. Protein sequence: CASSPLGLAGGSQETQYF. The V gene is TRBV18, the J gene TRBJ2-5; 15 bases match TRBD2. This CDR3 is built from 18 residues. Germline V gene data show CDR1 as KGHSH and CDR2 as LQKENI. The ends lost 1 base at V and 1 base at J; junction bases unmatched: 4.

V gene TRBV2 combines with J gene TRBJ1-5; D is uncertain. This CDR3 contains 13 residues. Germline V gene data show CDR1 as SNHLY and CDR2 as FYNNEI. The V and J ends lost 7 bases and 4 bases respectively, with 11 bases between them. DNA for the CDR3: TGTGCCAGCAATGGAGGGATGAATCAGCCCCAGCATTTT. This codes for CASNGGMNQPQHF.

The chain uses TRBV9 and TRBJ2-1; 8 bases match TRBD2. Germline CDR1 SGDLS, CDR2 YYNGEE. This CDR3 is built from 13 residues. The trim removed 0 bases at V and 9 bases at J, leaving 2 bases unmatched. The CDR3 spells CASSVVLAGEQFF. The CDR3 nucleotides are TGTGCCAGCAGCGTAGTTCTAGCGGGTGAGCAGTTCTTC.

The V gene is TRBV27, the J gene TRBJ1-2, with D uncertain. The CDR3 sequence is 16 residues long. With 3 bases removed from V and 0 bases from J, the gap between germline ends came to 14 bases. CDR1 MNHEY and CDR2 SMNVEV come from the germline V gene (reference sequence). CDR3 in DNA: TGTGCCAGCAGTTTTACGTACAGTGGCGCTAACTATGGCTACACCTTC. It specifies CASSFTYSGANYGYTF.

This clone turned up a few times. The CDR3 loop is CASSSGLGSYEQYF. The CDR3 nucleotides are TGCGCCAGCAGCTCGGGACTGGGCTCCTACGAGCAGTACTTC. The rearrangement uses TRBV5-1 and TRBJ2-7; D possibly corresponds to TRBD2 (6 bases). Looked up from germline, CDR1 is SGHRS and CDR2 is YFSETQ. With 3 bases removed from V and 0 bases from J, the gap between germline ends came to 10 bases. This CDR3 has 14 residues.

This sequence joins TRBV5-6 and TRBJ2-7; the D gene is possibly TRBD2 (7 bases). The V gene lost 2 bases and the J gene lost 6 bases, with 15 bases spanning the gap. Germline-derived CDR1 and CDR2 are SGHDT and YYEEEE. The CDR3 sequence is 14 residues long. The CDR3 loop is CASSFGGGPREQYF. As DNA, the CDR3 is TGTGCCAGCAGCTTTGGGGGGGGGCCTCGCGAGCAGTACTTC.

This rearrangement joins TRBV4-1 to TRBJ1-1; D perhaps matches TRBD1 (6 bases). Trimming shortened V by 1 base and J by 3 bases, and 15 bases separated the two germline ends. CDR3 length: 16 residues. Germline values: CDR1 MGHRA, CDR2 YSYEKL. The CDR3 DNA reads TGCGCCAGCAGCCAAGGTAGGCACAGGGAATACACTGAAGCTTTCTTT. This sequence encodes CASSQGRHREYTEAFF.

The chain has TRBV18 and TRBJ1-1; a weak D match, TRBD1 (6 bases). The CDR3 runs 17 residues. Between the trimmed V and J ends, which lost 3 bases and 5 bases, there was a span of 22 bases. Germline CDR1 and CDR2: KGHSH and LQKENI. Here the CDR3 reads CASSPRSGQALGTEAFF. The CDR3 bases are TGTGCCAGCTCACCTAGGTCGGGACAAGCCCTTGGGACTGAAGCTTTCTTT.

The rearrangement links TRBV7-9 to TRBJ1-2; maybe TRBD1 (5 bases). Looked up from germline, CDR1 is SEHNR and CDR2 is FQNEAQ (reference sequence). This CDR3 is built from 14 residues. The V gene lost 3 bases and the J gene lost 8 bases, with 16 bases spanning the gap. CDR3 sequence: CASSLDLSGKGYTF. In nucleotides, the CDR3 is TGTGCCAGCAGCTTGGACCTCTCAGGGAAGGGCTACACCTTC.

The chain couples TRBV7-2 to TRBJ2-4, with D maybe TRBD1 (6 bases). The CDR3 loop spans 17 amino acids. Germline V gives CDR1 SGHTA, CDR2 FQGNSA. Trimming left V 5 bases short and J 5 bases short, with 22 bases between. The CDR3 protein is CASSQRGWGSKENIQYF. CDR3 in DNA: TGTGCCAGCAGCCAAAGGGGGTGGGGGTCAAAGGAAAACATTCAGTACTTC.

The chain combines TRBV6-6 with TRBJ1-1; D unclear. This CDR3 has 12 residues. Germline V gene lookup returns CDR1 MNHNY and CDR2 SVGAGI (reference sequence). The V end was cut by 2 bases, the J end by 11 bases, with 12 bases between. The CDR3, as DNA: TGTGCCAGCAGTTACGCGGCCACCCGCGCTTTCTTT. Translated, it gives CASSYAATRAFF.

This clone was observed a single time. This chain connects TRBV13 to TRBJ1-5, with a tentative D call TRBD1 (6 bases). This CDR3 is built from 14 residues. Trimming stripped 5 bases from V and 3 bases from J, with 11 bases between. Germline V gene data show CDR1 as PRHDT and CDR2 as FYEKMQ (reference sequence). The CDR3 protein is CASSTQGFNQPQHF. In DNA form, the CDR3 reads TGTGCCAGCAGCACACAGGGCTTCAATCAGCCCCAGCATTTT.

The chain is built from TRBV7-2 and TRBJ2-5, with TRBD2 identical over 10 bases. Germline V gives CDR1 SGHTA, CDR2 FQGNSA. Trimming at V came to 5 bases and at J to 3 bases, leaving 9 bases not matched to a gene. This CDR3 contains 16 residues. The DNA of the CDR3 is TGTGCCAGCAGCCTGGGGTCTAGCGGGAGTAAAGAGACCCAGTACTTC. Its protein product is CASSLGSSGSKETQYF.

V is TRBV9 and J is TRBJ1-1; 8 positions agree with TRBD1. The germline V gene has CDR1 SGDLS and CDR2 YYNGEE. The CDR3 covers 13 residues. The J segment lost 6 bases and the V segment lost 3 bases, leaving 4 bases of the junction unmatched. CDR3 in amino acids: CASSALQGAEAFF. CDR3 sequence (DNA): TGTGCCAGCAGCGCGTTACAGGGGGCTGAAGCTTTCTTT.

The chain joins TRBV11-3 to TRBJ2-1, with 8 nucleotides matching TRBD2. Germline V gene lookup returns CDR1 SGHNT and CDR2 YENEEA. With V trimmed by 1 base and J by 7 bases, 9 bases remained unmatched. CDR3 length: 16 amino acids. The CDR3 sequence: CASSLGSGGPSNEQFF. The CDR3 DNA is TGTGCCAGCAGCTTAGGTTCGGGAGGGCCGTCAAATGAGCAGTTCTTC.

This chain joins TRBV19 and TRBJ2-5; possible D gene TRBD1, 6 bases. The germline gives CDR1 LNHDA, CDR2 SQIVND (reference sequence). The CDR3 has 14 amino acids. V lost 5 bases and J 1 base, leaving 11 bases between the germline ends. In DNA, the CDR3 is TGTGCCAGTAGTCTGATGACAGGCCAAGAGACCCAGTACTTC. Protein: CASSLMTGQETQYF.